This passage covers 32 T cell receptor beta chains from one sample sequenced in a study of OX40 agonist ivuxolimab in advanced cancers. The library was obtained by the immunoSEQ multiplex PCR assay. Held by TCRdb, this immuneACCESS table contains in-frame sequences only and omits some clones. Under half of the omission traces to an unresolved V gene where checked; the cause of the rest is unknown. Present in this sample are 45,000 or so clones, 80% of which were seen just once. The top ten clones comprise 4% to 5% of the sample. This specimen was CD4+ or CD8+ T cells sorted from blood, taken in a trial of the OX40 agonist ivuxolimab. The receptors were sampled from an adult with an advanced solid tumor such as melanoma, head and neck, liver or kidney cancer.

Relative to its sample, this clone is large. The rearrangement uses TRBV27 and TRBJ1-5; D unclear. Trimming took 2 bases from V and 9 from J, leaving 11 bases between them. The CDR3 consists of 13 residues. Germline CDR1 and CDR2: MNHEY and SMNVEV (reference sequence). The DNA for the CDR3 is TGTGCCAGCAGTTTAGCCGCGAGACGGCCCCAGCATTTT. Its protein is CASSLAARRPQHF.

The CDR3 sequence is CASMGTTNQPQHF. In DNA form, the CDR3 reads TGTGCCAGCATGGGGACAACCAATCAGCCCCAGCATTTT. The gene calls are TRBV28 and TRBJ1-5, with TRBD1 as a possible D gene (6 bases). V lost 7 bases and J 3 bases, leaving 10 bases between the germline ends. The V gene's germline CDR1 is MDHEN and CDR2 SYDVKM. CDR3 length: 13 residues.

The chain links TRBV2 to TRBJ2-5; 13 nucleotides agree with TRBD2. The CDR3 is 15 amino acids. Germline V lookup: CDR1 SNHLY, CDR2 FYNNEI. V dropped 6 bases and J dropped 5; count of bases not matched to a gene: 6. The chain's CDR3 is CASRGTSGKAETQYF. The CDR3 nucleotides are TGTGCCAGCAGGGGGACTAGCGGGAAAGCGGAGACCCAGTACTTC.

By share, this clone ranks as medium-sized (0.01 to 0.1%). The chain recombines TRBV7-8 with TRBJ1-1; maybe TRBD1 (6 bases). The germline V gene has CDR1 SGHVS and CDR2 FQNEAQ. V lost 5 bases, J lost 1 base, and 8 bases lay in between. The CDR3 is 13 amino acids. In DNA, the CDR3 is TGTGCCAGCAGCCAGGGGAAGAACACTGAAGCTTTCTTT. Translated, it gives CASSQGKNTEAFF. The whole variable domain, remainder taken from reference TRBV7-8 and TRBJ1-1, is GAGVSQSPRYKVAKRGQDVALRCDPISGHVSLFWYQQALGQGPEFLTYFQNEAQLDKSGLPSDRFFAERPEGSVSTLKIQRTQQEDSAVYLCASSQGKNTEAFFGQGTRLTVV.

The rearrangement links TRBV5-1 to TRBJ1-4; TRBD1 might be the D (6 bases). Between the trimmed V and J ends, which lost 7 bases and 2 bases, there was a span of 12 bases. The CDR3 contains 14 residues. From germline, CDR1 is SGHRS and CDR2 YFSETQ. The CDR3 sequence: CASARGATNEKLFF. DNA for the CDR3: TGCGCCAGCGCCCGGGGGGCCACTAATGAAAAACTGTTTTTT.

The chain has TRBV11-2 and TRBJ2-1; D unclear. In germline, CDR1 is SGHAT, CDR2 FQNNGV. This CDR3 has 14 amino acids. Between the trimmed V and J ends, which lost 6 bases and 7 bases, there was a span of 16 bases. The DNA for the CDR3 is TGTGCCAGCAGAGATTTGGTTGCAGATAATGAGCAGTTCTTC. Its translation is CASRDLVADNEQFF.

This chain connects TRBV5-1 to TRBJ1-4; 10 bases align to TRBD1. Per the germline V gene, CDR1 is SGHRS and CDR2 is YFSETQ. J gave up 1 base and V 0 bases, and 6 bases lay outside the gene matches. The CDR3 has 18 residues. In DNA form, the CDR3 reads TGCGCCAGCAGCTTGGGGACAGGGGGTCTTCGAACTAATGAAAAACTGTTTTTT. It specifies CASSLGTGGLRTNEKLFF.

DNA for the CDR3: TGCAGCGTCCTGAGATATCCAAAACAGGGAAATGAGCAGTTCTTC. It yields the protein CSVLRYPKQGNEQFF. This rearrangement joins TRBV29-1 to TRBJ2-1, with TRBD1 as a possible D gene (6 bases). CDR3 length: 15 amino acids. Deletions cut 6 bases from V and 7 bases from J, with 22 bases between. From germline, CDR1 is SQVTM and CDR2 ANQGSEA.

The sample holds a few counts of this clone. This chain uses TRBV19 with TRBJ2-5; D gene uncertain. The CDR3 has 14 amino acids. The germline gives CDR1 LNHDA, CDR2 SQIVND (reference sequence). V gave up 5 bases and J gave up 3 bases, with 13 bases separating them. CDR3 DNA sequence: TGTGCCAGTAGTCGACACGGAATAGAAGAGACCCAGTACTTC. Translated: CASSRHGIEETQYF.

The genes are TRBV27 and TRBJ1-1; D not resolved. The CDR3 runs 15 residues. CDR1 and CDR2 (germline): MNHEY, SMNVEV (reference sequence). The V and J ends lost 3 bases and 0 bases respectively, with 11 bases between them. The CDR3 nucleotides read TGTGCCAGCAGTTTCCACCATACACTGAACACTGAAGCTTTCTTT. Translation: CASSFHHTLNTEAFF.

The chain carries TRBV4-1 and TRBJ1-3, with a tentative D call TRBD1 (6 bases). The length of the CDR3 is 15 residues. The germline CDR1 and CDR2 sequences are MGHRA and YSYEKL. Trimming took 5 bases from V and 4 from J, leaving 15 bases between them. Here the CDR3 DNA reads TGCGCCAGCAGCTCAAGTGGGGGGCGAGGAAACACCATATATTTT. It translates to CASSSSGGRGNTIYF.

The chain couples TRBV11-2 to TRBJ1-3; TRBD1 matches 8 bases. The junction had 7 bases not matched to a gene; V was cut back by 2 bases and J by 4 bases. The CDR3 length is 16 residues. Germline V gives CDR1 SGHAT, CDR2 FQNNGV. In nucleotides, the CDR3 is TGTGCCAGCAGCTTAAGGACAGGGTTTGGCGGAAACACCATATATTTT. Translated, it gives CASSLRTGFGGNTIYF.

The V and J genes are TRBV30 and TRBJ1-4; 7 nucleotides align to TRBD1. This CDR3 is built from 16 residues. V was clipped by 0 bases and J by 0 bases; unmatched bases: 4. The germline V gene has CDR1 GTSNPN and CDR2 SVGIG (reference sequence). This CDR3 reads CAWSVWDSATNEKLFF. The CDR3 DNA sequence: TGTGCCTGGAGTGTATGGGACAGTGCAACTAATGAAAAACTGTTTTTT.

This clone is a singleton in its sample. The CDR3, as DNA: TGCAGCGCCTCAGCGGGAGGGGGAAATGAGCAGTTCTTC. Protein sequence: CSASAGGGNEQFF. The chain employs TRBV29-1 and TRBJ2-1; 10 bases fit TRBD2. Per germline, CDR1 SQVTM and CDR2 ANQGSEA. With 7 bases clipped from V and 7 bases from J, the junction kept 7 bases outside the gene matches. The length of the CDR3 is 13 residues.

The chain is built from TRBV12-5 and TRBJ2-7; TRBD1 agrees at 7 bases. CDR1 is LGHNT, CDR2 FRNRAP, per germline. After removal of 4 bases from V and 3 bases from J, the junction contained 21 bases not matched to a gene. This CDR3 has 19 amino acids. The DNA for the CDR3 is TGTGCTAGTGGTTCCTCACCTGGGACAGCCATAGTATTTCTCTACGAGCAGTACTTC. It specifies CASGSSPGTAIVFLYEQYF. The full variable domain, completed using reference TRBV12-5 and TRBJ2-7, is DARVTQTPRHKVTEMGQEVTMRCQPILGHNTVFWYRQTMMQGLELLAYFRNRAPLDDSGMPKDRFSAEMPDATLATLKIQPSEPRDSAVYFCASGSSPGTAIVFLYEQYFGPGTRLTVT.

The CDR3 protein is CASSLEVYEQYF. The CDR3 bases are TGTGCCAGCAGCTTGGAGGTTTACGAGCAGTACTTC. The rearrangement links TRBV5-5 to TRBJ2-7; unclear D gene. The V end was cut by 0 bases, the J end by 4 bases, with 5 bases between. This CDR3 region has 12 residues. Germline-derived CDR1 and CDR2 are SGHKS and YYEKEE (reference sequence).

The chain recombines TRBV5-1 with TRBJ1-2, with TRBD1 identical over 7 bases. CDR1 and CDR2 from the germline V gene are SGHRS and YFSETQ. The CDR3 loop spans 13 amino acids. V lost 5 bases and J lost 3; bases outside the gene matches: 4. CDR3 bases: TGCGCCAGCAGACCAGACAGGGACTATGGCTACACCTTC. Amino acid sequence: CASRPDRDYGYTF.

In this sample, this clone turned up a few times. This rearrangement joins TRBV11-2 to TRBJ2-1; TRBD2 matches at 11 bases. Losses at the gene ends were 1 base for V and 15 bases for J; bases not matched to a gene: 8. The CDR3 has 14 residues. CDR1 is SGHAT, CDR2 FQNNGV, per germline. The CDR3 region has the DNA TGTGCCAGCAGCTTAGGTAGCGGGAGGGCCTCTGGGTTCTTC. This encodes CASSLGSGRASGFF.

The V and J genes are TRBV6-5 and TRBJ1-4; no reliable D call. V was cut by 0 bases and J by 8 bases, with 7 bases left in between. Germline V CDR1 and CDR2: MNHEY, SVGAGI. The CDR3 totals 13 residues. The CDR3 sequence is CASSYSIREKLFF. The CDR3 bases are TGTGCCAGCAGTTACTCGATACGGGAAAAACTGTTTTTT.

The chain recombines TRBV19 with TRBJ1-1; unclear D gene. V was cut by 3 bases and J by 6 bases, with 17 bases left in between. The CDR3 spans 15 residues. The V gene's germline CDR1 is LNHDA and CDR2 SQIVND (reference sequence). The CDR3 sequence: CASSIRPAATAEAFF. The CDR3 DNA is TGTGCCAGTAGTATTAGACCGGCGGCGACGGCTGAAGCTTTCTTT.

CDR3 nucleotide sequence: TGTGCCAGCAGCGGACCATTTAAAGAGCAGTTCTTC. As protein: CASSGPFKEQFF. The chain has TRBV5-4 and TRBJ2-1; no definite D call. This CDR3 is built from 12 residues. The germline gives CDR1 SGHNT, CDR2 YYREEE (reference sequence). The germline V and J ends were trimmed by 4 bases and 10 bases, with 12 bases remaining between them.

The genes are TRBV7-2 and TRBJ2-7; maybe TRBD1 (5 bases). From germline, CDR1 is SGHTA and CDR2 FQGNSA. This CDR3 comprises 14 residues. V was trimmed by 3 bases and J by 4 bases, leaving 13 bases between them. CDR3 loop: CASSFDRRAYEQYF. CDR3 sequence (DNA): TGTGCCAGCAGCTTTGATCGCAGGGCGTACGAGCAGTACTTC.

The gene calls are TRBV9 and TRBJ2-1; D remains ambiguous. V lost 4 bases, J lost 8 bases, and 13 bases lay in between. Germline-derived CDR1 and CDR2 are SGDLS and YYNGEE. The CDR3 loop spans 13 amino acids. The CDR3 nucleotides read TGTGCCAGCAGCCCTCCCCCGAGCCATGAGCAGTTCTTC. Translated: CASSPPPSHEQFF.

The J gene is TRBJ1-5, the V gene TRBV7-9; D not certain. The CDR3 length is 14 residues. Germline V gives CDR1 SEHNR, CDR2 FQNEAQ (reference sequence). V lost 0 bases and J lost 3, with 6 bases in between. In nucleotides, the CDR3 is TGTGCCAGCAGCTTAGCCAGTTCCAATCAGCCCCAGCATTTT. It encodes CASSLASSNQPQHF.

This clone showed up just a few times. The V call is TRBV7-6, the J call TRBJ2-1, with 9 positions matching TRBD2. Trimming at V came to 1 base and at J to 8 bases, leaving 9 bases not matched to a gene. The CDR3 covers 16 residues. CDR1 is SGHVS and CDR2 is FNYEAQ in the germline V gene. Here the CDR3 DNA reads TGTGCCAGCAGCTTAGAACCAGCGGGAGGTATGGATGAGCAGTTCTTC. Its translation is CASSLEPAGGMDEQFF.

The V and J genes are TRBV2 and TRBJ1-5, with unresolved D. Per germline, CDR1 SNHLY and CDR2 FYNNEI. CDR3 size: 15 residues. V shed 3 bases and J shed 6 bases, with 15 bases lying between them. The chain's CDR3 is CASSDSPGRAQPQHF. Here the CDR3 DNA reads TGTGCCAGCAGTGATTCGCCAGGCCGCGCTCAGCCCCAGCATTTT. The entire variable domain, with the rest obtained from reference TRBV2 and TRBJ1-5, is as follows: EPEVTQTPSHQVTQMGQEVILRCVPISNHLYFYWYRQILGQKVEFLVSFYNNEISEKSEIFDDQFSVERPDGSNFTLKIRSTKLEDSAMYFCASSDSPGRAQPQHFGDGTRLSIL.

The V gene is TRBV4-2, the J gene TRBJ1-2; D might be TRBD1 (5 bases). Germline CDR1 and CDR2: LGHNA and YNFKEQ. The CDR3 loop spans 17 amino acids. V was pared by 0 bases and J by 8 bases, with 22 bases between. CDR3 coding DNA: TGTGCCAGCAGCCAAGACGAGTTAAGCAGTCTGGGGGAAGGCTACACCTTC. The encoded protein is CASSQDELSSLGEGYTF.

The J gene is TRBJ2-3, the V gene TRBV5-1, with D possibly being TRBD1 or TRBD2 (6 bases each). Germline CDR1 is SGHRS and CDR2 is YFSETQ. V was clipped by 3 bases and J by 0 bases, with 11 bases between them. CDR3 length equals 15 residues. The CDR3 region is CASSSGAGSTDTQYF. Here the CDR3 DNA reads TGCGCCAGCAGCTCGGGGGCGGGGAGCACAGATACGCAGTATTTT.

V usage is TRBV28 and J usage is TRBJ2-7; tentatively, D is TRBD2 (7 bases). Germline loops: CDR1 MDHEN, CDR2 SYDVKM. This CDR3 region has 14 residues. Trimming removed 8 bases at V and 6 bases at J, with 20 bases between. The CDR3: CASHTVGGPSEQYF. The CDR3 DNA reads as TGTGCCAGCCACACGGTCGGGGGGCCTAGCGAGCAGTACTTC.

The chain uses TRBV6-1 and TRBJ2-1; 8 positions agree with TRBD2. The CDR3 sequence is 14 residues long. The V gene's germline CDR1 is MNHNS and CDR2 SASEGT. The V gene end was trimmed by 7 bases and the J gene end by 9 bases; junction bases not matched to a gene: 11. The CDR3 sequence: CASKAGGEGSEQFF. In DNA, the CDR3 is TGTGCCAGCAAGGCGGGGGGAGAGGGGAGTGAGCAGTTCTTC.

The rearrangement uses TRBV29-1 and TRBJ1-1; 7 bases agree with TRBD1. Unmatched junction bases numbered 16, after V lost 2 bases and J lost 1 base. Germline CDR1 and CDR2: SQVTM and ANQGSEA. CDR3 size: 18 residues. Here the CDR3 reads CSVESPRAGGVWNTEAFF. DNA for the CDR3: TGCAGCGTTGAAAGTCCCCGGGCAGGGGGTGTATGGAACACTGAAGCTTTCTTT. Full variable domain (outside the CDR3, taken from reference TRBV29-1 and TRBJ1-1): SAVISQKPSRDICQRGTSLTIQCQVDSQVTMMFWYRQQPGQSLTLIATANQGSEATYESGFVIDKFPISRPNLTFSTLTVSNMSPEDSSIYLCSVESPRAGGVWNTEAFFGQGTRLTVV.

The rearrangement links TRBV28 to TRBJ2-5, with D perhaps matching TRBD1 (7 bases). The CDR3 totals 15 residues. CDR1 and CDR2 (germline): MDHEN, SYDVKM. V was clipped by 4 bases and J by 5 bases, with 17 bases between them. CDR3 nucleotide sequence: TGTGCCAGCAGTTCATTACAGGGGACTGGGGAGACCCAGTACTTC. Amino acids: CASSSLQGTGETQYF.